The 11 T cell receptor beta chains below all came from one sample that was sequenced in a study of cytomegalovirus exposure and HLA in healthy donors (dated by TCRdb to 2016 to 2017). Libraries were prepared through the immunoSEQ multiplex PCR assay. For the multiplex PCR, a mixture combining 60 forward primers for TCR Vbeta segments and 13 reverse primers for TCR Jbeta segments was used. The clones in this table, taken by TCRdb from immuneACCESS, are in-frame only. Not every clone is retained; where verified, under half of the shortfall comes from an unresolved V gene, and the cause of the rest is unknown. This sample has under 150,000 clones in its table, and around 80% of those were observed once. The ten largest clones take up approximately 1.8% of the sample. Sample: PBMCs. These receptors came from a woman aged 45-60 years in good health and CMV-seronegative.

CDR3 bases: TGTGCCAGCAGCTCCTTCTCCTACGAGCAGTACTTC. Its protein product is CASSSFSYEQYF. The chain employs TRBV7-2 and TRBJ2-7; D unclear. Per germline, CDR1 SGHTA and CDR2 FQGNSA. The CDR3 totals 12 residues. Deletions cut 4 bases from V and 0 bases from J, with 4 bases between.

The chain combines TRBV6-5 with TRBJ1-2; possibly TRBD1 for D (5 bases). Between the trimmed V and J ends, which lost 4 bases and 10 bases, there was a span of 25 bases. The CDR3 is 16 amino acids. Germline V gives CDR1 MNHEY, CDR2 SVGAGI. The CDR3 bases are TGTGCCAGCAGTTCCAGGGAACAGCGAACAGTGCTTGACTACACCTTC. Translated, it gives CASSSREQRTVLDYTF.

Concerning this clone itself: Germline and junction disagree at one end, which may indicate a read error. The chain employs TRBV2 and TRBJ1-5; the match to TRBD1 covers 8 bases. Germline V CDR1 and CDR2: SNHLY, FYNNEI. This CDR3 has 18 residues. CDR3 nucleotides: TGTGCCAGTCGGTGGGACGGGACAGGACCGTCTAGCAATCAGCCCCAGAATTTT. Translating gives CASRWDGTGPSSNQPQNF.

The chain carries TRBV25-1 and TRBJ1-5; 8 bases fit TRBD1. Per germline, CDR1 MGHDK and CDR2 SYGVNS. With V trimmed by 4 bases and J by 6 bases, 2 bases remained unmatched. CDR3 length equals 13 residues. CDR3: CASSGTGFQPQHF. The CDR3 DNA is TGTGCCAGCAGTGGGACAGGGTTTCAGCCCCAGCATTTT.

This clone occurred once. The rearrangement uses TRBV6-5 and TRBJ2-1, with D perhaps matching TRBD2 (5 bases). The V end lost 6 bases, the J end lost 9 bases, and 12 bases lay between the germline ends. This CDR3 is built from 12 residues. Germline V CDR1 and CDR2: MNHEY, SVGAGI. CDR3 in amino acids: CASSPGGAEQFF. CDR3 coding DNA: TGTGCCAGCAGCCCCGGAGGCGCTGAGCAGTTCTTC.

This clone came up a few times. The genes are TRBV10-3 and TRBJ2-3; TRBD1 matches at 9 bases. The CDR3 contains 15 residues. Germline loops: CDR1 ENHRY, CDR2 SYGVKD. The V gene end was trimmed by 6 bases and the J gene end by 3 bases; junction bases not matched to a gene: 7. The CDR3 loop reads CAISPGQGRTDTQYF. CDR3 coding DNA: TGTGCCATCAGCCCAGGACAGGGGAGGACAGATACGCAGTATTTT.

The DNA of the CDR3 is TGTGCCAGCAGCTTAGATTACCTAGCGGGACGGGGGGGCCAAGAGACCCAGTACTTC. Translated, it gives CASSLDYLAGRGGQETQYF. The rearrangement joins TRBV11-2 to TRBJ2-5; 9 positions agree with TRBD2. The trim removed 0 bases at V and 1 base at J, leaving 12 bases unmatched. Germline V gene lookup returns CDR1 SGHAT and CDR2 FQNNGV. CDR3 length equals 19 residues. The variable domain in full, with the rest retrieved from reference TRBV11-2 and TRBJ2-5, is EAGVAQSPRYKIIEKRQSVAFWCNPISGHATLYWYQQILGQGPKLLIQFQNNGVVDDSQLPKDRFSAERLKGVDSTLKIQPAKLEDSAVYLCASSLDYLAGRGGQETQYFGPGTRLLVL.

J is TRBJ2-1 and V is TRBV7-9, with TRBD2 matching over 7 bases. Germline V gene data show CDR1 as SEHNR and CDR2 as FQNEAQ (reference sequence). The CDR3 contains 17 residues. J was trimmed by 0 bases and V by 7 bases; bases with no gene match: 12. The CDR3 reads CASNPGVAGRSYNEQFF. DNA of the CDR3: TGTGCCAGCAACCCCGGAGTAGCGGGCCGCTCCTACAATGAGCAGTTCTTC.

The chain carries TRBV10-3 and TRBJ1-2, with TRBD1 matching over 7 bases. The CDR3 is 11 amino acids. CDR1 is ENHRY, CDR2 SYGVKD, per germline. J gave up 8 bases and V 10 bases, and 7 bases lay outside the gene matches. The CDR3 sequence is CATRQGEGYTF. CDR3 DNA sequence: TGTGCCACGCGCCAGGGGGAAGGCTACACCTTC.

J is TRBJ2-7 and V is TRBV28; 12 bases fit TRBD2. Germline V gene sequence: CDR1 MDHEN, CDR2 SYDVKM. This CDR3 contains 13 residues. Trimming took 10 bases from V and 3 from J; bases not matched to a gene: 4. This CDR3 reads CAIQTSGSYEQYF. CDR3 DNA sequence: TGTGCCATCCAGACTAGCGGGAGCTACGAGCAGTACTTC.

The V and J genes are TRBV15 and TRBJ2-1; TRBD1 matches at 9 bases. V lost 5 bases and J lost 9; bases outside the gene matches: 11. Germline CDR1 LNHNV, CDR2 YYDKDF (reference sequence). The CDR3 runs to 15 residues. The CDR3 reads CATSPSVGQGFEQFF. The CDR3 region has the DNA TGTGCCACCAGCCCGAGCGTGGGACAGGGATTTGAGCAGTTCTTC.